The clone carrying this TCR beta chain showed up just once. Per the study methods: Scientists estimated how many nucleated cells there were by amplifying reference gene primers. TCRdb's table, derived via immunoSEQ multiplex PCR, lists solely in-frame clones and lacks some. Clone size and V and J calls were adopted from that table, with D and trimming inferred from the DNA. There are tens of thousands of clones in the sample; roughly 87% occur only once, and around 25% lies in the top ten. The record originates from a study of blood T cell repertoires in COVID-19. The ends lost 3 bases at V and 4 bases at J; junction bases unmatched: 12. The CDR3 covers 19 residues. The V gene's germline CDR1 is LNHNV and CDR2 YYDKDF (reference sequence).

This TCR was recovered from a human donor in a cohort sampled during active COVID-19. This rearrangement joins TRBV15 to TRBJ2-2; 12 nucleotides line up with TRBD2. The sample was peripheral blood. In nucleotides, the CDR3 is TGTGCCACCAGCAGGAAACGGCTAGCGGGGGGGCCAGGCACCGGGGAGCTGTTTTTT. Its protein is CATSRKRLAGGPGTGELFF.